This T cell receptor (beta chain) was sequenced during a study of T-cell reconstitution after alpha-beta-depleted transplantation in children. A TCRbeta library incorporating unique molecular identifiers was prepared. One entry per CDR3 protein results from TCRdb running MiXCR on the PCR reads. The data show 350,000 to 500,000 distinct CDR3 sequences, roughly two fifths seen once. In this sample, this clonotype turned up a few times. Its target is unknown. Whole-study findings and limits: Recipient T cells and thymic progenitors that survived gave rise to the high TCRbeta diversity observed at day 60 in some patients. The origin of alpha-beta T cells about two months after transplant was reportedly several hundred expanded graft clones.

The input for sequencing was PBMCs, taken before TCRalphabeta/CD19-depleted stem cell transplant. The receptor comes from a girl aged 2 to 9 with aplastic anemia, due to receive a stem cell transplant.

The CDR3 nucleotides are TGCAGTGCTGGGGACAGGGCTGGTCAGCCCCAGCATTTT. Amino acid sequence: CSAGDRAGQPQHF. This sequence joins TRBV20-1 and TRBJ1-5, with TRBD1 identical over 9 bases. This CDR3 spans 13 amino acids. V shed 5 bases, J shed 6 bases, and the junction held 5 bases outside the gene matches. Germline lookup yields CDR1 DFQATT and CDR2 SNEGSKA (reference sequence).